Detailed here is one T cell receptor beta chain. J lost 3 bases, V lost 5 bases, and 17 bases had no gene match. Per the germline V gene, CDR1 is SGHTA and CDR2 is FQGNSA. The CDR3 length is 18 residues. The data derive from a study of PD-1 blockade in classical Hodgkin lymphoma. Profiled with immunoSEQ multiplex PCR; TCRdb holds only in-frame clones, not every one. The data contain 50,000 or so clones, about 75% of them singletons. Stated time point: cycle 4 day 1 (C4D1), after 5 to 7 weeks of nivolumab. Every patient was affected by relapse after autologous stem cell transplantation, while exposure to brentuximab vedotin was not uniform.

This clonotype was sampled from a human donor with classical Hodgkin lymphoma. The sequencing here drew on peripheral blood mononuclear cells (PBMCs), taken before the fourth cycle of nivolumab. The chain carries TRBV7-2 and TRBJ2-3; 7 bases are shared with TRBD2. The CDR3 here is CASSVRGLREFGTDTQYF. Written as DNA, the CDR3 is TGTGCCAGCAGCGTGCGGGGGTTGCGGGAGTTTGGGACAGATACGCAGTATTTT. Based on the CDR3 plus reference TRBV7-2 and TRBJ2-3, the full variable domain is GAGVSQSPSNKVTEKGKDVELRCDPISGHTALYWYRQSLGQGLEFLIYFQGNSAPDKSGLPSDRFSAERTGGSVSTLTIQRTQQEDSAVYLCASSVRGLREFGTDTQYFGPGTRLTVL.